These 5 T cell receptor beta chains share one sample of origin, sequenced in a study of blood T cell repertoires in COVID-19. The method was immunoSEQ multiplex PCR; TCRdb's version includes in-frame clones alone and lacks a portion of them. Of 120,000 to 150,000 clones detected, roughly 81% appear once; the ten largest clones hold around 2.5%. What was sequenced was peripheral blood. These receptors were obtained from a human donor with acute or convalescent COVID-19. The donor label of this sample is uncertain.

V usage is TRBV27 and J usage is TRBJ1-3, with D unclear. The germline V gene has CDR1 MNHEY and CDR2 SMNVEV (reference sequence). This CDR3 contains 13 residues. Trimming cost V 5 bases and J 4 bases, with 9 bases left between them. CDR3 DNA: TGTGCCAGCAGTCCTTTACAGGGAAACACCATATATTTT. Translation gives CASSPLQGNTIYF.

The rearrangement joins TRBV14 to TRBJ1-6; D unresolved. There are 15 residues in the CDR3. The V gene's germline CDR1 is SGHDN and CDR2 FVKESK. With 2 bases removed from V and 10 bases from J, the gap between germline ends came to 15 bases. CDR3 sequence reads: CASSQINGVLSPLHF. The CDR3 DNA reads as TGTGCCAGCAGCCAAATAAACGGGGTGTTGTCACCCCTCCACTTT.

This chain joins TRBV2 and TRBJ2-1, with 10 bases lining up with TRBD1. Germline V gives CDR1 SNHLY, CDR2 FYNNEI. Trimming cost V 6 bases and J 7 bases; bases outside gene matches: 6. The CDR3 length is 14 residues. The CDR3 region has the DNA TGTGCCAGCAGCTCCGGGACAGGGGTGAATGAGCAGTTCTTC. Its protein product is CASSSGTGVNEQFF.

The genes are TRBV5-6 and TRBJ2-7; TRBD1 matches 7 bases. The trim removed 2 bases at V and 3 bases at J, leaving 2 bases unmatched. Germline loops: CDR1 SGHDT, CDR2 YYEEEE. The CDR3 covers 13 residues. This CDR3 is CASSFRGHYEQYV. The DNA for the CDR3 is TGTGCCAGCAGCTTTAGGGGGCACTACGAGCAGTACGTC.

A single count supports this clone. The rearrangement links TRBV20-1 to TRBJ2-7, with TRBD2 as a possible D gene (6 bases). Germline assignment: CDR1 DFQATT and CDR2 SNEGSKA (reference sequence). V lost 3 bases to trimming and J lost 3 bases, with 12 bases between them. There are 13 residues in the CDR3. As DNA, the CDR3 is TGCAGTGCTAGTATGGCGGGGAACTACGAGCAGTACTTC. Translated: CSASMAGNYEQYF.